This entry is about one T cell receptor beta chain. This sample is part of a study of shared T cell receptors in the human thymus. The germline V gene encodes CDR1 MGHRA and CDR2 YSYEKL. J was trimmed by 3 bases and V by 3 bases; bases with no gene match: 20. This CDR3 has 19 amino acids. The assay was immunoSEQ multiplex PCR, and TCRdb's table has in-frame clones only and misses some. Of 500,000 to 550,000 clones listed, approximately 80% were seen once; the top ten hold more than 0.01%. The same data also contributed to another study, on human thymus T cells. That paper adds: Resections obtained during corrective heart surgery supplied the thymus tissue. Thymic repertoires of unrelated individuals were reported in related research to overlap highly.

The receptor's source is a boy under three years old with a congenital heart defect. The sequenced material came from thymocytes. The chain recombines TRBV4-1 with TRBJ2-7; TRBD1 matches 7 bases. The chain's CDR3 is CASSHPTGTLRVRLYEQYF. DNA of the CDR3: TGCGCCAGCAGCCATCCGACAGGGACCCTGCGGGTCCGTCTCTACGAGCAGTACTTC.